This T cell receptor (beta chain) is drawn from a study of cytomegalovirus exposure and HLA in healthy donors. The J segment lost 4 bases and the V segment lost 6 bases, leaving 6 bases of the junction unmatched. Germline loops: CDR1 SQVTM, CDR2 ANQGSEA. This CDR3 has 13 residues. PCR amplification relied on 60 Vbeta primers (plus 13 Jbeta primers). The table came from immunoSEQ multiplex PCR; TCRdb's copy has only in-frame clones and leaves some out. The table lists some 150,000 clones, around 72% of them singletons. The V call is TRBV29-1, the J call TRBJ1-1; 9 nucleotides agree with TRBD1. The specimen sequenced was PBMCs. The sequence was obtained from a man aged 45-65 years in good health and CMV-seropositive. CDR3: CSVQQGARTEAFF. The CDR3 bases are TGCAGCGTCCAACAGGGGGCGCGCACTGAAGCTTTCTTT.